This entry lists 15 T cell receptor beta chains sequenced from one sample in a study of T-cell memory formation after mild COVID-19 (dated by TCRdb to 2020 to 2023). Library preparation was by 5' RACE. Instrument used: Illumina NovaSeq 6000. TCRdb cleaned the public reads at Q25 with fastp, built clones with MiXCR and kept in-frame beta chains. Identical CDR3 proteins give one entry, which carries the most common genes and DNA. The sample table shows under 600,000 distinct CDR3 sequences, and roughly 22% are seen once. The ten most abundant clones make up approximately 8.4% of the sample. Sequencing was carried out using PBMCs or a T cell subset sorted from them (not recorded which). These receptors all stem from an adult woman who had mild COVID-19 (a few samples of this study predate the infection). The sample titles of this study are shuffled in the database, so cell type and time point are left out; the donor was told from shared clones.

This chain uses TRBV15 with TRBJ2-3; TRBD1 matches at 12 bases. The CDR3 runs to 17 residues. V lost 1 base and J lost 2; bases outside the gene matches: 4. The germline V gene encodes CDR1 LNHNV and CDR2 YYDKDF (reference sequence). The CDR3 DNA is TGTGCCACCAGCAGAGGCCCGGGACAGGGGGCCACAGATACGCAGTATTTT. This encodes CATSRGPGQGATDTQYF.

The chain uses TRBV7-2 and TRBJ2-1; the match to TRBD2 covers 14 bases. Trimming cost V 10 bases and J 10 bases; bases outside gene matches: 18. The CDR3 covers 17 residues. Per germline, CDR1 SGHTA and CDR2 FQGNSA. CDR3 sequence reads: CATKAGTSGRRRGEQFF. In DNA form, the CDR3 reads TGTGCCACCAAAGCCGGGACTAGCGGGAGAAGGAGAGGCGAGCAGTTCTTC. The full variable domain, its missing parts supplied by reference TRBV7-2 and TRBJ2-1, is GAGVSQSPSNKVTEKGKDVELRCDPISGHTALYWYRQSLGQGLEFLIYFQGNSAPDKSGLPSDRFSAERTGGSVSTLTIQRTQQEDSAVYLCATKAGTSGRRRGEQFFGPGTRLTVL.

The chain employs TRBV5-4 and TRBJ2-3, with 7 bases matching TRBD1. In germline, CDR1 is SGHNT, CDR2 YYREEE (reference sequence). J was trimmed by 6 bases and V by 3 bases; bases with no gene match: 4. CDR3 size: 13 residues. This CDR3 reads CASSSTGLDTQYF. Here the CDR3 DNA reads TGTGCCAGCAGCTCGACAGGGCTGGATACGCAGTATTTT.

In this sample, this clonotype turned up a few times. Here the CDR3 DNA reads TGTGCCAGCAGCTTAGGGGGATCCGATGGCTACACCTTC. Its protein product is CASSLGGSDGYTF. The chain couples TRBV7-6 to TRBJ1-2; D not resolved. CDR3 length: 13 amino acids. The germline V and J ends were trimmed by 1 base and 6 bases, with 9 bases remaining between them. Germline V gives CDR1 SGHVS, CDR2 FNYEAQ.

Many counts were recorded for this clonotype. CDR3 coding DNA: TGCGCCAGCAGCCAAGGTCCCCCGATAGCGGACCGTGGGTACGAGCAGTACTTC. Translated, it gives CASSQGPPIADRGYEQYF. This sequence joins TRBV4-1 and TRBJ2-7, with TRBD2 as a possible D gene (6 bases). V dropped 1 base and J dropped 4 bases, with 23 bases sitting between them. Germline loops: CDR1 MGHRA, CDR2 YSYEKL. The CDR3 runs to 18 residues.

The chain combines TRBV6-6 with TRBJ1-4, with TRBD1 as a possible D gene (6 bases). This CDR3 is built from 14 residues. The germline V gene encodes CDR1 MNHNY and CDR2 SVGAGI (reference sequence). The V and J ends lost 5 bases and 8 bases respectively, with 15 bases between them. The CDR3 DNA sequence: TGTGCCAGCAGTGGGAGAGGGGGAGGGGAAAAACTGTTTTTT. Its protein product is CASSGRGGGEKLFF.

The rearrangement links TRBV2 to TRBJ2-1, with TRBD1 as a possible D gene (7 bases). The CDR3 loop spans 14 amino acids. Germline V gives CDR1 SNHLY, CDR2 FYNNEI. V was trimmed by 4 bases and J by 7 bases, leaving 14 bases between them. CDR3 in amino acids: CASSAEGAANEQFF. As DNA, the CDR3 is TGTGCCAGCAGTGCGGAGGGGGCAGCTAATGAGCAGTTCTTC.

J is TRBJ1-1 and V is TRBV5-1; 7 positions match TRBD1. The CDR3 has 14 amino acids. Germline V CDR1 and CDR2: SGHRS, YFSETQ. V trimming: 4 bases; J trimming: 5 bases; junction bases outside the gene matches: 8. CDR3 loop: CASSHQAGGTEAFF. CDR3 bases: TGCGCCAGCAGCCACCAGGCAGGGGGGACTGAAGCTTTCTTT.

The CDR3 sequence: CASSQVFTEEQFF. The DNA of the CDR3 is TGCGCCAGCAGCCAAGTTTTTACGGAAGAGCAGTTCTTC. The J gene is TRBJ2-1, the V gene TRBV4-1, with no clear D. The length of the CDR3 is 13 residues. Between the trimmed V and J ends, which lost 1 base and 10 bases, there was a span of 11 bases. Germline-derived CDR1 and CDR2 are MGHRA and YSYEKL.

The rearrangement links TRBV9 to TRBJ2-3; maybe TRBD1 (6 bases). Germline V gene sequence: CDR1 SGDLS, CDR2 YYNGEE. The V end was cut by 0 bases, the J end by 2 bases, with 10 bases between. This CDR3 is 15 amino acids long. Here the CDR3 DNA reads TGTGCCAGCAGCGTAGGGGACACCTACACAGATACGCAGTATTTT. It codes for CASSVGDTYTDTQYF.

CDR3 sequence reads: CASSPVTSGRGEQFF. The CDR3 coding sequence is TGTGCCAGCAGTCCCGTCACTAGCGGGAGGGGTGAGCAGTTCTTC. This chain uses TRBV12-3 or TRBV12-4 with TRBJ2-1, with 13 bases lining up with TRBD2. Unmatched junction bases numbered 7, after V lost 5 bases and J lost 9 bases. The length of the CDR3 is 15 residues.

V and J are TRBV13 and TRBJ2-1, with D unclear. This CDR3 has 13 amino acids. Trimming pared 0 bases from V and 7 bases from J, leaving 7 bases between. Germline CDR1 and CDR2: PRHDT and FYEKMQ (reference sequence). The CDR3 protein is CASSLGSRNEQFF. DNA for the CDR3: TGTGCCAGCAGCTTAGGCTCTAGGAATGAGCAGTTCTTC.

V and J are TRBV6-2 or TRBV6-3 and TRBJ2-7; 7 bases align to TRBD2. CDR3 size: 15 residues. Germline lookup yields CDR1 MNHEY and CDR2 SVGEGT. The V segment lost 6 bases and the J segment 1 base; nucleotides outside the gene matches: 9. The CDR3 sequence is CASSKWLAESYEQYF. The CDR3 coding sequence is TGTGCCAGCAGCAAGTGGCTAGCGGAGTCCTACGAGCAGTACTTC.

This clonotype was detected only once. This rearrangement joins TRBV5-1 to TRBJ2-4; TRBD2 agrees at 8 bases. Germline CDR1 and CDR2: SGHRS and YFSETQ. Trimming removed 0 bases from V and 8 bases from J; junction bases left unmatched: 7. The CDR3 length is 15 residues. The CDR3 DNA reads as TGCGCCAGCAGCTTGGCCGGCGGGGGGAAAGACATTCAGTACTTC. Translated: CASSLAGGGKDIQYF.

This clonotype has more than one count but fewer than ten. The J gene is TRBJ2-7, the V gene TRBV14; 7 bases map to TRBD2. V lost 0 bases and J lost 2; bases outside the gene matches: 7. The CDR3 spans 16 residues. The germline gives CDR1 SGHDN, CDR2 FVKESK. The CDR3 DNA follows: TGTGCCAGCAGCCAAGATTTGGGGGAGGGCCCCTACGAGCAGTACTTC. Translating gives CASSQDLGEGPYEQYF.